Each of the 27 T cell receptor beta chains below was sequenced from the same sample in a study of cytotoxic CD8 clonotypes in ibrutinib-treated CLL. The table came from immunoSEQ multiplex PCR; TCRdb's copy has only in-frame clones and leaves some out. The sample shows approximately 300,000 clones, just under 80% of them seen only once. The sample in question was PBMCs, obtained before ibrutinib treatment. The receptors shown here come from a human donor with chronic lymphocytic leukemia.

This rearrangement joins TRBV7-6 to TRBJ2-7; 10 nucleotides agree with TRBD2. This CDR3 has 18 amino acids. Germline lookup yields CDR1 SGHVS and CDR2 FNYEAQ. V trimming: 4 bases; J trimming: 3 bases; junction bases outside the gene matches: 15. The CDR3 sequence: CASSWEGELAGGRYEQYF. The CDR3 DNA reads as TGTGCCAGCAGCTGGGAAGGGGAGTTAGCGGGGGGACGCTACGAGCAGTACTTC.

This rearrangement joins TRBV7-6 to TRBJ2-1; D not certain. This CDR3 is 13 amino acids long. From germline, CDR1 is SGHVS and CDR2 FNYEAQ. The V end was cut by 1 base, the J end by 6 bases, with 7 bases between. CDR3 sequence (DNA): TGTGCCAGCAGCTTAGGACTTACCAATGAGCAGTTCTTC. Its translation is CASSLGLTNEQFF.

This chain uses TRBV5-1 with TRBJ2-1; 7 nucleotides line up with TRBD2. V lost 4 bases to trimming and J lost 6 bases; unmatched junction nucleotides: 13. CDR3 size: 16 residues. The germline V gene has CDR1 SGHRS and CDR2 YFSETQ. The CDR3 nucleotides are TGCGCCAGCAGCCCACCTGGGGGGGGAGGGTCCAATGAGCAGTTCTTC. Amino acid sequence: CASSPPGGGGSNEQFF.

The chain carries TRBV15 and TRBJ1-2; perhaps TRBD1 as D (6 bases). V was pared by 6 bases and J by 10 bases, with 12 bases between. CDR3 size: 11 residues. The germline V gene encodes CDR1 LNHNV and CDR2 YYDKDF (reference sequence). The CDR3 sequence: CATSNRDIYTF. CDR3 nucleotide sequence: TGTGCCACCAGTAACCGGGACATCTACACCTTC.

The rearrangement joins TRBV7-2 to TRBJ1-2; TRBD1 is a possible D gene (5 bases). Trimming took off 4 bases at V and 9 bases at J, with 9 bases between the two ends. Germline V gene data show CDR1 as SGHTA and CDR2 as FQGNSA. The CDR3 is 11 residues long. Here the CDR3 reads CASSSQGSYTF. The CDR3 DNA reads TGTGCCAGCAGCTCCCAGGGCAGCTACACCTTC.

This chain links TRBV7-6 with TRBJ2-7, with TRBD2 as a possible D gene (6 bases). This CDR3 spans 15 amino acids. From germline, CDR1 is SGHVS and CDR2 FNYEAQ. Trimming removed 1 base from V and 4 bases from J, with 14 bases in between. The CDR3 bases are TGTGCCAGCAGCTTAGAGGCGGGAACCGGATACGAGCAGTACTTC. The encoded protein is CASSLEAGTGYEQYF.

The V and J genes are TRBV5-1 and TRBJ2-1, with 9 bases identical to TRBD2. The CDR3 length is 15 residues. CDR1 and CDR2 from the germline V gene are SGHRS and YFSETQ. The V segment lost 0 bases and the J segment 8 bases; nucleotides outside the gene matches: 6. CDR3 coding DNA: TGCGCCAGCAGCTTGGTGGCGGGAGGGTTCGATGAGCAGTTCTTC. Amino acids: CASSLVAGGFDEQFF.

The V gene is TRBV11-1, the J gene TRBJ2-1; TRBD2 aligns across 14 bases. CDR1 and CDR2 from the germline V gene are SGHAT and FQDESV (reference sequence). The CDR3 runs 16 residues. Trimming at V came to 1 base and at J to 8 bases, leaving 4 bases not matched to a gene. CDR3 residues: CASSLVTGLAGDEQFF. The DNA of the CDR3 is TGTGCCAGCAGCTTAGTTACGGGACTAGCGGGAGATGAGCAGTTCTTC.

This chain uses TRBV10-1 with TRBJ2-3; the D is unclear. Trimming removed 3 bases from V and 2 bases from J, with 9 bases in between. This CDR3 has 14 residues. Germline CDR1 and CDR2: WNHNN and SYGVQD (reference sequence). CDR3: CASSDPGPTDTQYF. The DNA for the CDR3 is TGCGCCAGCAGTGACCCAGGACCCACAGATACGCAGTATTTT.

The chain recombines TRBV4-1 with TRBJ1-4, with D tentatively TRBD1 (6 bases). Trimming removed 5 bases from V and 3 bases from J, with 13 bases in between. This CDR3 has 15 residues. Germline loops: CDR1 MGHRA, CDR2 YSYEKL. This CDR3 is CASSFRDTANEKLFF. For the CDR3, the DNA is TGCGCCAGCAGCTTTAGGGACACAGCTAATGAAAAACTGTTTTTT.

The chain has TRBV9 and TRBJ1-5; D not certain. Trimming removed 0 bases at V and 7 bases at J, with 14 bases between. CDR1 is SGDLS, CDR2 YYNGEE, per germline. The CDR3 has 15 amino acids. CDR3 protein: CASSVGSGSGQPQHF. The CDR3 DNA sequence: TGTGCCAGCAGCGTAGGGTCCGGATCGGGGCAGCCCCAGCATTTT.

This clone was counted a few times. The chain employs TRBV28 and TRBJ1-2, with TRBD1 as a possible D gene (5 bases). Trimming stripped 8 bases from V and 7 bases from J, with 11 bases between. The CDR3 sequence is 11 residues long. CDR1 MDHEN and CDR2 SYDVKM come from the germline V gene. CDR3 residues: CASGDRGGYTF. The CDR3 DNA reads as TGTGCCAGCGGGGACCGGGGTGGCTACACCTTC.

The chain is built from TRBV7-2 and TRBJ2-7, with D perhaps TRBD1 or TRBD2 (6 bases each). V lost 5 bases and J 3 bases, leaving 17 bases between the germline ends. The CDR3 has 15 residues. Germline V gives CDR1 SGHTA, CDR2 FQGNSA. The CDR3 DNA follows: TGTGCCAGCAGCGAGGGCGGGACACCCTTCTACGAGCAGTACTTC. This codes for CASSEGGTPFYEQYF.

The chain employs TRBV18 and TRBJ2-7; D unresolved. The CDR3 covers 12 residues. Trimming removed 2 bases at V and 4 bases at J, with 6 bases between. Germline CDR1 and CDR2: KGHSH and LQKENI. The CDR3 nucleotides read TGTGCCAGCTCACCAGAAGGATACGAGCAGTACTTC. It yields the protein CASSPEGYEQYF. The whole variable domain, filled in from reference TRBV18 and TRBJ2-7, reads NAGVMQNPRHLVRRRGQEARLRCSPMKGHSHVYWYRQLPEEGLKFMVYLQKENIIDESGMPKERFSAEFPKEGPSILRIQQVVRGDSAAYFCASSPEGYEQYFGPGTRLTVT.

The rearrangement uses TRBV7-9 and TRBJ1-1; D gene uncertain. Trimming pared 3 bases from V and 3 bases from J, leaving 5 bases between. This CDR3 is 12 amino acids long. CDR1 and CDR2 from the germline V gene are SEHNR and FQNEAQ (reference sequence). The CDR3 spells CASSFGDTEAFF. Here the CDR3 DNA reads TGTGCCAGCAGCTTCGGGGACACTGAAGCTTTCTTT.

The CDR3 DNA follows: TGTGCCAGCAGCCACCCCTTCGACGGCGCGGTGCAGTTCTTC. Its translation is CASSHPFDGAVQFF. The chain has TRBV7-9 and TRBJ2-1; D gene unclear. V gave up 5 bases and J gave up 12 bases, with 20 bases separating them. CDR3 size: 14 residues. Germline assignment: CDR1 SEHNR and CDR2 FQNEAQ (reference sequence). Full variable domain (missing parts from reference TRBV7-9 and TRBJ2-1): DTGVSQNPRHKITKRGQNVTFRCDPISEHNRLYWYRQTLGQGPEFLTYFQNEAQLEKSRLLSDRFSAERPKGSFSTLEIQRTEQGDSAMYLCASSHPFDGAVQFFGPGTRLTVL.

J is TRBJ2-7 and V is TRBV5-4, with TRBD2 matching 7 bases. The germline V gene has CDR1 SGHNT and CDR2 YYREEE (reference sequence). The CDR3 sequence is 14 residues long. The V gene end was trimmed by 4 bases and the J gene end by 5 bases; junction bases not matched to a gene: 9. CDR3 protein: CASSQRGGSDEQYF. CDR3 sequence (DNA): TGTGCCAGCAGCCAGCGGGGCGGGAGCGACGAGCAGTACTTC.

The rearrangement joins TRBV9 to TRBJ1-2; D remains unclear. CDR1 SGDLS and CDR2 YYNGEE come from the germline V gene. Trimming removed 4 bases from V and 10 bases from J, with 17 bases in between. This CDR3 comprises 13 residues. The CDR3 here is CASSSGRERDYTF. The CDR3 coding sequence is TGTGCCAGCAGCTCCGGGAGGGAGAGGGACTACACCTTC.

The chain joins TRBV7-8 to TRBJ2-1; 11 positions match TRBD1. With 5 bases clipped from V and 0 bases from J, the junction kept 0 bases outside the gene matches. CDR3 length equals 15 residues. CDR1 and CDR2 from the germline V gene are SGHVS and FQNEAQ. For the CDR3, the DNA is TGTGCCAGCAGCGGGACAGGGGGCTCCTACAATGAGCAGTTCTTC. It encodes CASSGTGGSYNEQFF. Based on the CDR3 plus reference TRBV7-8 and TRBJ2-1, the full variable domain is GAGVSQSPRYKVAKRGQDVALRCDPISGHVSLFWYQQALGQGPEFLTYFQNEAQLDKSGLPSDRFFAERPEGSVSTLKIQRTQQEDSAVYLCASSGTGGSYNEQFFGPGTRLTVL.

J is TRBJ1-2 and V is TRBV4-2, with TRBD1 as a possible D gene (6 bases). The germline V gene encodes CDR1 LGHNA and CDR2 YNFKEQ. V dropped 0 bases and J dropped 7 bases, with 12 bases sitting between them. The CDR3 is 14 residues long. Here the CDR3 reads CASSQDRGAFGYTF. The CDR3 coding sequence is TGTGCCAGCAGCCAAGATAGGGGGGCGTTTGGCTACACCTTC.

This chain joins TRBV28 and TRBJ2-5, with TRBD2 matching 8 bases. V was pared by 6 bases and J by 4 bases, with 10 bases of the junction left unmatched. The CDR3 length is 15 residues. Germline CDR1 is MDHEN and CDR2 is SYDVKM. The CDR3 DNA is TGTGCCAGCAGGTCAGCGGGGGACGCACGAGAGACCCAGTACTTC. Amino acid sequence: CASRSAGDARETQYF.

This clone has just a few counts. The chain has TRBV2 and TRBJ1-2, with D unresolved. V was shortened by 2 bases and J by 7 bases, with 8 bases between the two germline ends. The length of the CDR3 is 12 residues. Germline-derived CDR1 and CDR2 are SNHLY and FYNNEI. For the CDR3, the DNA is TGTGCCAGCAGTGAATATAAGTCTGGCTACACCTTC. Amino acid sequence: CASSEYKSGYTF.

Only one count was recorded for this clone. This chain links TRBV2 with TRBJ2-5; D might be TRBD1 (7 bases). Trimming took off 7 bases at V and 5 bases at J, with 11 bases between the two ends. The CDR3 is 12 amino acids. Germline assignment: CDR1 SNHLY and CDR2 FYNNEI. For the CDR3, the DNA is TGTGCCAGCAAACAGGGGAGGGAGACCCAGTACTTC. Its translation: CASKQGRETQYF.

The rearrangement uses TRBV6-1 and TRBJ1-5; possible D gene TRBD1, 6 bases. Trimming removed 7 bases from V and 2 bases from J, with 15 bases in between. The CDR3 is made up of 15 amino acids. Germline CDR1 is MNHNS and CDR2 is SASEGT. CDR3 region: CASKMQGLGNQPQHF. CDR3 nucleotides: TGTGCCAGCAAGATGCAGGGGCTTGGCAATCAGCCCCAGCATTTT.

CDR3 bases: TGTGCCAGCAGCCCCGGGGACAGGGCCCACGAGCAGTACTTC. Protein sequence: CASSPGDRAHEQYF. The rearrangement links TRBV6-5 to TRBJ2-7; 9 bases map to TRBD1. The CDR3 loop spans 14 amino acids. V lost 6 bases and J lost 5; bases outside the gene matches: 8. Germline CDR1 reads MNHEY; CDR2 reads SVGAGI.

The genes are TRBV9 and TRBJ2-5, with D unresolved. With 0 bases removed from V and 5 bases from J, the gap between germline ends came to 17 bases. Germline lookup yields CDR1 SGDLS and CDR2 YYNGEE. This CDR3 is built from 16 residues. The CDR3 spells CASSVGAQLNGETQYF. DNA of the CDR3: TGTGCCAGCAGCGTAGGGGCTCAACTCAACGGGGAGACCCAGTACTTC.

The chain joins TRBV7-2 to TRBJ1-1; 7 bases match TRBD1. V was clipped by 1 base and J by 4 bases; unmatched bases: 15. The germline gives CDR1 SGHTA, CDR2 FQGNSA. This CDR3 comprises 18 residues. CDR3 region: CASSLVGTGDQGGTEAFF. The CDR3 region has the DNA TGTGCCAGCAGCTTAGTAGGAACGGGCGACCAGGGGGGCACTGAAGCTTTCTTT.